This T cell receptor (beta chain) was captured by sequencing in a study of blood T cells in healthy people across ages. In its sample, this clonotype was seen a few times. The antigen is undetermined. Broader study findings: Researchers judged that diversity estimates from one million T cells fell short of true values. Long-lived donors carried more naive CD4+ cells and greater diversity than aged donors.

Each of the donors had 9 to 10 milliliters of peripheral blood drawn into EDTA-treated Vacutainer tubes. The use of a sample-barcoded 5' primer and a J-beta primer mix characterized a second PCR of roughly 6 to 11 cycles. A template-switch adaptor with 12 random nucleotides tagged each cDNA molecule. MiXCR was run by TCRdb on the 5' RACE reads, yielding one entry per CDR3 protein. The data show 550,000 to 800,000 distinct CDR3 sequences, over 20% seen once. The ends lost 7 bases at V and 8 bases at J; junction bases unmatched: 12. CDR3 length equals 14 residues. CDR1 WNHNN and CDR2 SYGVQD come from the germline V gene (reference sequence).

The chain employs TRBV10-1 and TRBJ1-1; 8 bases are a match to TRBD1. The receptor's source is a man in his 70s in good health. Sequencing was done on a sample of blood. CDR3 region: CASTREDREKEAFF. Written as DNA, the CDR3 is TGCGCCAGCACTAGAGAGGACAGGGAGAAAGAAGCTTTCTTT.